A single sample gave rise to the 17 T cell receptor beta chains below, sequenced in a study of blood T cell repertoires in COVID-19. The data were produced by immunoSEQ multiplex PCR, yet TCRdb's version contains in-frame clones alone and is incomplete. This sample has about 170,000 clones, with roughly four fifths found just once. Sequenced: peripheral blood. These TCRs come from a human donor with acute or convalescent COVID-19. The donor label of this sample is uncertain.

CDR3 sequence (DNA): TGTGCCAGCAGCCCGACCCGGGACAGGGCTTTTACCGTCTACACCTTC. Its protein product is CASSPTRDRAFTVYTF. The V call is TRBV7-9, the J call TRBJ1-2; 9 nucleotides match TRBD1. CDR1 and CDR2 (germline): SEHNR, FQNEAQ (reference sequence). Trimming at V came to 5 bases and at J to 10 bases, leaving 17 bases not matched to a gene. There are 16 residues in the CDR3.

There are a few counts of this clone. This sample includes further DNA sequences coding for the same CDR3. CDR3 nucleotides: TGCGCCAGCAGCTCGGGACAGGGTGAAGCTTTCTTT. Protein sequence: CASSSGQGEAFF. The chain has TRBV5-1 and TRBJ1-1, with 9 bases identical to TRBD1. The ends lost 3 bases at V and 7 bases at J; junction bases unmatched: 1. CDR1 and CDR2 from the germline V gene are SGHRS and YFSETQ. The CDR3 spans 12 residues.

The rearrangement links TRBV11-2 to TRBJ1-4; 9 nucleotides line up with TRBD1. This CDR3 is 15 amino acids long. The germline V gene encodes CDR1 SGHAT and CDR2 FQNNGV. The junction had 8 bases not matched to a gene; V was cut back by 4 bases and J by 8 bases. The CDR3 sequence: CASSYRTGEKEKLFF. CDR3 sequence (DNA): TGTGCCAGCAGCTATCGGACAGGGGAAAAGGAAAAACTGTTTTTT.

This clone was counted a single time. The chain joins TRBV28 to TRBJ1-5; possibly TRBD1 for D (6 bases). The V and J ends lost 4 bases and 0 bases respectively, with 10 bases between them. Germline-derived CDR1 and CDR2 are MDHEN and SYDVKM. The CDR3 sequence is 15 residues long. Written as DNA, the CDR3 is TGTGCCAGCAGTTCAGGGGTATATAGCAATCAGCCCCAGCATTTT. Residues: CASSSGVYSNQPQHF.

This chain uses TRBV6-4 with TRBJ1-2; D remains unclear. The germline gives CDR1 MRHNA, CDR2 SNTAGT. Trimming shortened V by 0 bases and J by 7 bases, and 12 bases separated the two germline ends. The CDR3 extends over 14 amino acids. CDR3 region: CASSDSLVWSGYTF. CDR3 coding DNA: TGTGCCAGCAGTGACTCTCTAGTGTGGTCTGGCTACACCTTC.

This clone appeared a few times. This chain connects TRBV25-1 to TRBJ2-3; TRBD2 aligns across 12 bases. With V trimmed by 2 bases and J by 4 bases, 7 bases remained unmatched. This CDR3 has 17 amino acids. From germline, CDR1 is MGHDK and CDR2 SYGVNS. The CDR3 loop reads CASSEHPLAGGADTQYF. CDR3 sequence (DNA): TGTGCCAGCAGTGAACACCCGCTAGCGGGAGGGGCAGATACGCAGTATTTT.

The chain joins TRBV6-5 to TRBJ1-1; the D is unclear. The germline V and J ends were trimmed by 11 bases and 3 bases, with 10 bases remaining between them. Germline loops: CDR1 MNHEY, CDR2 SVGAGI. The CDR3 is made up of 11 amino acids. The CDR3 sequence is CASAEDTEAFF. In DNA, the CDR3 is TGTGCCTCAGCGGAGGACACTGAAGCTTTCTTT.

J is TRBJ2-1 and V is TRBV5-4; 7 positions match TRBD2. CDR3 size: 15 residues. Germline trimming cut 5 bases from V and 7 bases from J; bases unmatched to any gene: 12. CDR1 and CDR2 from the germline V gene are SGHNT and YYREEE (reference sequence). The CDR3 nucleotides read TGTGCCAGCAGGGCCTCCGGAATGGGAGGGAATGAGCAGTTCTTC. This translates into CASRASGMGGNEQFF.

The V call is TRBV19, the J call TRBJ1-2, with no clear D. The CDR3 consists of 13 residues. Germline values: CDR1 LNHDA, CDR2 SQIVND (reference sequence). V was trimmed by 3 bases and J by 6 bases, leaving 11 bases between them. CDR3: CASSIAGGNGYTF. The DNA for the CDR3 is TGTGCCAGTAGTATTGCAGGAGGGAATGGCTACACCTTC.

The chain joins TRBV30 to TRBJ1-4, with 8 bases aligning to TRBD1. The ends lost 3 bases at V and 8 bases at J; junction bases unmatched: 8. CDR1 and CDR2 (germline): GTSNPN, SVGIG (reference sequence). The length of the CDR3 is 14 residues. CDR3 sequence reads: CAWRTTGGGEKLFF. CDR3 nucleotide sequence: TGTGCCTGGAGGACTACAGGGGGTGGCGAAAAACTGTTTTTT.

This chain connects TRBV27 to TRBJ1-2; possibly TRBD1 for D (5 bases). The V end lost 1 base, the J end lost 3 bases, and 9 bases lay between the germline ends. The V gene's germline CDR1 is MNHEY and CDR2 SMNVEV (reference sequence). The CDR3 runs 14 residues. The CDR3 nucleotides read TGTGCCAGCAGTTTATTGGGCAGGGACTATGGCTACACCTTC. As protein: CASSLLGRDYGYTF.

There are a few counts of this clone. The V gene is TRBV12-3 or TRBV12-4, the J gene TRBJ2-1, with 7 bases identical to TRBD1. The CDR3 spans 13 residues. Trimming took 6 bases from V and 10 from J; bases not matched to a gene: 9. The CDR3 here is CASSLPKDREQFF. In nucleotides, the CDR3 is TGTGCCAGCAGCCTCCCGAAGGACAGGGAGCAGTTCTTC.

CDR3 protein: CASSHRGQEKEAFF. The DNA for the CDR3 is TGTGCCAGCAGCCACAGGGGCCAGGAGAAAGAAGCTTTCTTT. This sequence joins TRBV3-1 (or the pseudogene TRBV3-2) and TRBJ1-1; D may be TRBD1 (6 bases). CDR1 and CDR2 from the germline V gene are LGHDT and YNNKEL (reference sequence). Trimming stripped 3 bases from V and 8 bases from J, with 16 bases between. This CDR3 is built from 14 residues.

V usage is TRBV18 and J usage is TRBJ2-5, with D tentatively TRBD1 (6 bases). The CDR3 extends over 12 amino acids. V was cut by 2 bases and J by 5 bases, with 6 bases left in between. Germline CDR1 reads KGHSH; CDR2 reads LQKENI. Written as DNA, the CDR3 is TGTGCCAGCTCACCAACAGGGGAGACCCAGTACTTC. Amino acid sequence: CASSPTGETQYF.

This clone was picked up one time. The V call is TRBV9, the J call TRBJ2-1, with 9 bases matching TRBD2. J was trimmed by 3 bases and V by 4 bases; bases with no gene match: 8. The length of the CDR3 is 16 residues. Germline V CDR1 and CDR2: SGDLS, YYNGEE. The CDR3 here is CASSIAGGPDYNEQFF. CDR3 bases: TGTGCCAGCAGCATTGCGGGAGGGCCGGACTACAATGAGCAGTTCTTC.

The V gene is TRBV30, the J gene TRBJ1-1, with D maybe TRBD1 (6 bases). The CDR3 totals 15 residues. Germline CDR1 is GTSNPN and CDR2 is SVGIG (reference sequence). The chain's CDR3 is CAGTAGALVNTEAFF. The CDR3 region has the DNA TGTGCAGGAACGGCAGGGGCCCTTGTGAACACTGAAGCTTTCTTT.

The chain links TRBV2 to TRBJ1-3; TRBD1 might be the D (5 bases). V lost 6 bases and J lost 0, with 12 bases in between. Looked up from germline, CDR1 is SNHLY and CDR2 is FYNNEI. The CDR3 has 15 amino acids. CDR3 loop: CASRRGGDSGNTIYF. Written as DNA, the CDR3 is TGTGCCAGCAGGAGGGGAGGTGACTCTGGAAACACCATATATTTT.